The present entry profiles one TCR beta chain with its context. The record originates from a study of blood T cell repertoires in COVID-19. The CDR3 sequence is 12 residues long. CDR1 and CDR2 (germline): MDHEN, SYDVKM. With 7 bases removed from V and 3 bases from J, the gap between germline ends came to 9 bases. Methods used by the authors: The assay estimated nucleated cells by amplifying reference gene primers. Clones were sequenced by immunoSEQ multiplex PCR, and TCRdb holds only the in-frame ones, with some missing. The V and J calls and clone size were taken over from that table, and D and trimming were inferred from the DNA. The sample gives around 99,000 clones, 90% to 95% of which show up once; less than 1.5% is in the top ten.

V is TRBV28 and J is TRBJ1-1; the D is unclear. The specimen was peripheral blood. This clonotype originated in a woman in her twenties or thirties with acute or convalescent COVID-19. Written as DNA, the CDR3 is TGTGCCAGCATGCATGGGCACACTGAAGCTTTCTTT. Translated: CASMHGHTEAFF.